This TCR beta chain was found in a study of cytomegalovirus exposure and HLA in healthy donors. Assay: immunoSEQ multiplex PCR; the TCRdb copy retains only in-frame clones and omits some. Altogether roughly 59,000 clones are present, over 90% being singletons, with the ten largest covering approximately 5.3%. Comments on this clone: Its antigen is unknown.

Findings and limits, study-wide: The classifier was said to identify cytomegalovirus status with high specificity and sensitivity. The authors confirmed in vitro that a few CMV-associated chains were specific for CMV antigens.

This CDR3 region has 13 residues. The ends were cut back, 6 bases at V and 0 bases at J, with 8 bases in the middle. Germline assignment: CDR1 MNHEY and CDR2 SMNVEV (reference sequence). The specimen sequenced was PBMCs. The rearrangement links TRBV27 to TRBJ1-1; D is undetermined. This clonotype was obtained from a man younger than 35 in good health and CMV-seropositive. CDR3 nucleotide sequence: TGTGCCAGCAGCCCAGTCATGAACACTGAAGCTTTCTTT. This encodes CASSPVMNTEAFF.